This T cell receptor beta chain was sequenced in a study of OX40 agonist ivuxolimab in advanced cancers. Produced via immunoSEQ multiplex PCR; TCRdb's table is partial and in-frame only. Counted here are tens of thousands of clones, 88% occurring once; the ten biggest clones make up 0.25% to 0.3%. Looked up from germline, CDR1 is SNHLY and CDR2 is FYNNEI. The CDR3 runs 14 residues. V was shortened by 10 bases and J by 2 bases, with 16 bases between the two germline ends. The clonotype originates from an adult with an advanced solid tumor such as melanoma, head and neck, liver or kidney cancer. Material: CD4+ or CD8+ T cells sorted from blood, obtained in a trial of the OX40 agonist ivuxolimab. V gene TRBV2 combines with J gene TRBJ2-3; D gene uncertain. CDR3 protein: CATTREVPTDTQYF. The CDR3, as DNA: TGTGCCACCACAAGGGAAGTACCCACAGATACGCAGTATTTT.